Shown below are 23 T cell receptor beta chains from a single sample sequenced in a study of shared T cell receptors in the human thymus. TCRdb's table, derived via immunoSEQ multiplex PCR, lists solely in-frame clones and lacks some. This table holds 700,000 to 750,000 clones, roughly 85% found once. These records were also assigned to another study, of human thymus T cells.

Sequenced material: thymocytes. These receptors were taken from a girl under three years old with a congenital heart defect.

The chain employs TRBV27 and TRBJ1-5, with 12 bases that match TRBD1. This CDR3 contains 19 residues. V dropped 5 bases and J dropped 1; count of bases not matched to a gene: 12. Per the germline V gene, CDR1 is MNHEY and CDR2 is SMNVEV (reference sequence). The CDR3 DNA sequence: TGTGCCAGCAGTCCAACCCGGGACAGGGGGCGTCGGAGCAATCAGCCCCAGCATTTT. Translation gives CASSPTRDRGRRSNQPQHF.

This chain joins TRBV28 and TRBJ1-4, with D possibly being TRBD1 (6 bases). This CDR3 region has 15 residues. Per the germline V gene, CDR1 is MDHEN and CDR2 is SYDVKM. V dropped 1 base and J dropped 8 bases, with 14 bases sitting between them. CDR3 in amino acids: CASSLYRGSDEKLFF. DNA of the CDR3: TGTGCCAGCAGTTTATATAGGGGGAGTGACGAAAAACTGTTTTTT.

The rearrangement links TRBV21-1 to TRBJ1-2; TRBD1 is taken as the D call from the table, unchecked against the DNA. TRBV21-1 is marked as a pseudogene. The CDR3 loop spans 14 amino acids. In DNA, the CDR3 is TGTGCCAGCAGCAGTCTAACAGAGTACTATGGCTACACCTTC. It yields the protein CASSSLTEYYGYTF.

V is TRBV5-1 and J is TRBJ2-6, with 7 bases fitting TRBD1. The germline V gene has CDR1 SGHRS and CDR2 YFSETQ. CDR3 length: 15 amino acids. V shed 2 bases and J 4 bases; nucleotides not matched to a gene: 3. CDR3 DNA sequence: TGCGCCAGCAGCTTACAGGGGTTAGGGGCCAACGTCCTGACTTTC. Protein: CASSLQGLGANVLTF. Drawing the rest from reference TRBV5-1 and TRBJ2-6, the complete variable domain is KAGVTQTPRYLIKTRGQQVTLSCSPISGHRSVSWYQQTPGQGLQFLFEYFSETQRNKGNFPGRFSGRQFSNSRSEMNVSTLELGDSALYLCASSLQGLGANVLTFGAGSRLTVL.

This clone was picked up a small number of times. The genes are TRBV9 and TRBJ2-6; 8 bases agree with TRBD1. Germline V lookup: CDR1 SGDLS, CDR2 YYNGEE. The CDR3 is 17 residues long. V was pared by 3 bases and J by 4 bases, with 9 bases of the junction left unmatched. The CDR3 protein is CASSDRTGWQGANVLTF. The CDR3 nucleotides are TGTGCCAGCAGCGACCGGACAGGGTGGCAAGGGGCCAACGTCCTGACTTTC.

On this clone: At one end the junction does not follow the germline gene, possibly because of a read error. The chain joins TRBV7-7 to TRBJ2-3; tentative D call: TRBD2 (5 bases). Germline assignment: CDR1 SSHAT and CDR2 FNYEAQ (reference sequence). There are 16 residues in the CDR3. DNA for the CDR3: TGTGCTAGCAGCTTAGCTCCAGGCGGGCCCAGGGATACGCAGTATTTT. Its translation: CASSLAPGGPRDTQYF.

V usage is TRBV19 and J usage is TRBJ2-5; 7 positions agree with TRBD2. The CDR3 runs 15 residues. J gave up 4 bases and V 3 bases, and 8 bases lay outside the gene matches. Germline V lookup: CDR1 LNHDA, CDR2 SQIVND (reference sequence). The CDR3 DNA sequence: TGTGCCAGTAGTATGGATCCGGGGAGGGGAGAGACCCAGTACTTC. Protein sequence: CASSMDPGRGETQYF.

This chain joins TRBV5-6 and TRBJ1-3; weak D call: TRBD1 (5 bases). Trimming pared 4 bases from V and 6 bases from J, leaving 17 bases between. The germline gives CDR1 SGHDT, CDR2 YYEEEE. This CDR3 has 15 residues. This chain's CDR3 is CASSHGGFVENTIYF. DNA for the CDR3: TGTGCCAGCAGCCACGGGGGGTTTGTTGAAAACACCATATATTTT.

This chain uses TRBV30 with TRBJ2-7; 10 nucleotides agree with TRBD2. J lost 2 bases, V lost 0 bases, and 7 bases had no gene match. Germline lookup yields CDR1 GTSNPN and CDR2 SVGIG (reference sequence). CDR3 length: 16 amino acids. CDR3 sequence: CAWSVRCTSGAYEQYF. The CDR3 region has the DNA TGTGCCTGGAGTGTACGATGTACTAGCGGGGCCTACGAGCAGTACTTC.

The chain joins TRBV4-1 to TRBJ1-2; no clear D gene. The V gene lost 4 bases and the J gene lost 0 bases, with 21 bases spanning the gap. Germline CDR1 is MGHRA and CDR2 is YSYEKL. This CDR3 contains 18 residues. The CDR3 coding sequence is TGCGCCAGCAGCCGCCTCGGGAGCCGGGAGCCGTCTAACTATGGCTACACCTTC. Its translation is CASSRLGSREPSNYGYTF.

CDR3 DNA sequence: TGTGCCAGCAGACTCACCTTAGTAGATGGCTACACCTTC. As protein: CASRLTLVDGYTF. This chain connects TRBV27 to TRBJ1-2; no definite D call. Trimming stripped 6 bases from V and 6 bases from J, with 14 bases between. Germline CDR1 is MNHEY and CDR2 is SMNVEV (reference sequence). The CDR3 totals 13 residues.

CDR3 nucleotides: TGTGCCAGCAGCTTGGGCGATGACGAGCCCCAGGCTTTCTTT. It encodes CASSLGDDEPQAFF. The chain has TRBV7-2 and TRBJ1-1; D unclear. The V end lost 3 bases, the J end lost 11 bases, and 19 bases lay between the germline ends. The length of the CDR3 is 14 residues. Germline CDR1 SGHTA, CDR2 FQGNSA.

The V call is TRBV5-1, the J call TRBJ2-1, with a weak D call TRBD1 (6 bases). The ends were cut back, 2 bases at V and 5 bases at J, with 11 bases in the middle. The germline V gene has CDR1 SGHRS and CDR2 YFSETQ. The CDR3 consists of 14 residues. The CDR3 spells CASSLDRWDNEQFF. The CDR3 region has the DNA TGCGCCAGCAGCTTAGACAGGTGGGACAATGAGCAGTTCTTC.

This clone was found a few times. The J gene is TRBJ2-5, the V gene TRBV25-1, with a tentative D call TRBD2 (7 bases). V lost 3 bases and J lost 0, with 17 bases in between. CDR1 MGHDK and CDR2 SYGVNS come from the germline V gene. The CDR3 runs 17 residues. CDR3 in amino acids: CASSDWGGGTHQETQYF. DNA for the CDR3: TGTGCCAGCAGTGACTGGGGGGGCGGGACGCACCAAGAGACCCAGTACTTC.

The chain is built from TRBV11-2 and TRBJ1-1, with a weak D call TRBD1 (5 bases). The CDR3 is 16 residues long. V was trimmed by 2 bases and J by 4 bases, leaving 17 bases between them. Germline V gene data show CDR1 as SGHAT and CDR2 as FQNNGV. The CDR3 loop reads CASSLSGGVLRTEAFF. The CDR3 DNA reads TGTGCCAGCAGCTTATCGGGGGGAGTCTTGCGCACTGAAGCTTTCTTT.

The J gene is TRBJ2-7, the V gene TRBV6-6; D is unclear. The CDR3 length is 14 residues. V shed 0 bases and J shed 3 bases, with 9 bases lying between them. CDR1 and CDR2 (germline): MNHNY, SVGAGI (reference sequence). CDR3 loop: CASSYSSQIYEQYF. The CDR3 DNA reads TGTGCCAGCAGTTACTCATCGCAGATCTACGAGCAGTACTTC.

The chain has TRBV11-2 and TRBJ1-1, with a tentative D call TRBD1 (5 bases). The ends were cut back, 8 bases at V and 1 base at J, with 17 bases in the middle. Germline V lookup: CDR1 SGHAT, CDR2 FQNNGV. The CDR3 runs 15 residues. As DNA, the CDR3 is TGTGCCAGCGACCCACTGGGGGGTCGGAACACTGAAGCTTTCTTT. Protein: CASDPLGGRNTEAFF.

The V and J genes are TRBV5-1 and TRBJ1-2; possibly TRBD1 for D (6 bases). The CDR3 is made up of 15 amino acids. V lost 3 bases to trimming and J lost 3 bases, with 15 bases between them. CDR1 is SGHRS, CDR2 YFSETQ, per germline. Here the CDR3 DNA reads TGCGCCAGCAGCTCCGGACAGCCCTACGACTATGGCTACACCTTC. It translates to CASSSGQPYDYGYTF.

The V and J genes are TRBV14 and TRBJ1-2; 8 bases are a match to TRBD1. This CDR3 region has 16 residues. CDR1 and CDR2 from the germline V gene are SGHDN and FVKESK. V was clipped by 4 bases and J by 0 bases; unmatched bases: 7. The CDR3 DNA follows: TGTGCCAGCAGCCCACATTCGGACAGGGCTAACTATGGCTACACCTTC. Translated: CASSPHSDRANYGYTF.

This chain uses TRBV28 with TRBJ1-2, with TRBD1 as a possible D gene (5 bases). Trimming removed 4 bases at V and 0 bases at J, with 15 bases between. Germline V lookup: CDR1 MDHEN, CDR2 SYDVKM. The CDR3 is 16 residues long. CDR3 coding DNA: TGTGCCAGCAGTTCCAGGGTTAAGGCGCCTAACTATGGCTACACCTTC. It encodes CASSSRVKAPNYGYTF.

This clone has a single count. The V call is TRBV2, the J call TRBJ2-5, with 7 bases aligning to TRBD1. V dropped 8 bases and J dropped 3; count of bases not matched to a gene: 3. The germline V gene has CDR1 SNHLY and CDR2 FYNNEI. CDR3 length: 12 residues. CDR3 in amino acids: CASGTEKETQYF. The CDR3 DNA is TGTGCCAGCGGGACAGAAAAAGAGACCCAGTACTTC.

This clone was counted a few times. The chain couples TRBV6-5 to TRBJ1-6; D unresolved. CDR1 and CDR2 from the germline V gene are MNHEY and SVGAGI. V lost 8 bases and J 0 bases, leaving 5 bases between the germline ends. CDR3 length equals 13 residues. The CDR3 DNA follows: TGTGCCAGCTCGTACTCCTATAATTCACCCCTCCACTTT. Translated: CASSYSYNSPLHF.

The count of this clone is one. At one of its ends the junction is not consistent with the germline gene, which may arise from a read error. The chain couples TRBV5-1 to TRBJ2-1, with TRBD1 matching over 9 bases. Germline CDR1 reads SGHRS; CDR2 reads YFSETQ. This CDR3 has 12 residues. CDR3 nucleotides: TGTGCCAGCAGCTTGGACAGGGGCTTGCAGTTCTTC. Protein product: CASSLDRGLQFF.